This entry lists 3 T cell receptor beta chains sequenced from one sample in a study of CD8+ T cells in alopecia areata. After isolation, RNA underwent reverse transcription to generate cDNA as the sequencing template. The repertoire was sequenced with immunoSEQ multiplex PCR; TCRdb's copy has only in-frame clones and lacks some. The data contain 95,000 to 100,000 clones, roughly 56% of them singletons. The treatment is: oral pan-JAK inhibitor, 5-10 mg twice daily. Sequencing used CD8+ T cells sorted from blood, obtained at roughly week 55, from a patient treated with tofacitinib. The receptors come from a human donor with alopecia areata.

The chain uses TRBV10-3 and TRBJ1-1; D unresolved. Germline CDR1 and CDR2: ENHRY and SYGVKD. This CDR3 has 15 amino acids. Trimming removed 4 bases at V and 1 base at J, with 13 bases between. CDR3 DNA sequence: TGTGCCATCAGTGGTGTAAGGGCAGCGAACACTGAAGCTTTCTTT. The encoded protein is CAISGVRAANTEAFF.

In this sample, this clone turned up a few times. The V and J genes are TRBV14 and TRBJ1-4; unclear D gene. Germline values: CDR1 SGHDN, CDR2 FVKESK. The CDR3 extends over 14 amino acids. Between the trimmed V and J ends, which lost 2 bases and 0 bases, there was a span of 4 bases. The CDR3 DNA reads as TGTGCCAGCAGCCAACTCGCAACTAATGAAAAACTGTTTTTT. It codes for CASSQLATNEKLFF.

The chain couples TRBV14 to TRBJ2-7, with D maybe TRBD1 (6 bases). V gave up 4 bases and J gave up 3 bases, with 10 bases separating them. This CDR3 is built from 13 residues. CDR1 is SGHDN and CDR2 is FVKESK in the germline V gene. CDR3 coding DNA: TGTGCCAGCAGCCCCTACAGGGTCTACGAGCAGTACTTC. Its translation: CASSPYRVYEQYF.